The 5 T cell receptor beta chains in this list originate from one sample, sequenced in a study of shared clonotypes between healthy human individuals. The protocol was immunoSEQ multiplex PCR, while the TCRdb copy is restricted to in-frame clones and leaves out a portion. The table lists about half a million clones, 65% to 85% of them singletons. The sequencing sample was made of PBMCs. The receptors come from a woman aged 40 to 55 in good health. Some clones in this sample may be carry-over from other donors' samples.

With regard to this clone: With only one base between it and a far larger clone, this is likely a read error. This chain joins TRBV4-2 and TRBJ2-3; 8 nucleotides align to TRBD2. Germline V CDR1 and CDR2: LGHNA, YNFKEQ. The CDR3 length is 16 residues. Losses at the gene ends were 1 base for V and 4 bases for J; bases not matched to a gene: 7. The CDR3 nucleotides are TGTGCCAGCAGCCAAGCGCTAGCGGGTGTAGCAGATACGCAGTATTTT. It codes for CASSQALAGVADTQYF.

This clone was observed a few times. The CDR3 DNA follows: TGTGCCAGCTCATCGAGTCGGGACATTCAGTACTTC. Encoded protein: CASSSSRDIQYF. The chain links TRBV18 to TRBJ2-4; D gene ambiguous. Germline V CDR1 and CDR2: KGHSH, LQKENI. The CDR3 is 12 amino acids. V dropped 5 bases and J dropped 8 bases, with 10 bases sitting between them.

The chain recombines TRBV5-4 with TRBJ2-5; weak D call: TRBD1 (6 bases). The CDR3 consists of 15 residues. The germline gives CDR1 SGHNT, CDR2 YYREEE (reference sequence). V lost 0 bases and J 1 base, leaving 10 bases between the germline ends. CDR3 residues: CASSLALGGQETQYF. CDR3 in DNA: TGTGCCAGCAGCTTGGCCCTAGGGGGCCAAGAGACCCAGTACTTC.

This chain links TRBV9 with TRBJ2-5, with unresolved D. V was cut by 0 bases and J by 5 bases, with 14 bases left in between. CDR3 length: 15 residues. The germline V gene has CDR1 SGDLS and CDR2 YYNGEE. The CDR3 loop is CASSVGRGSSETQYF. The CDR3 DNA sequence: TGTGCCAGCAGCGTAGGGAGAGGATCCAGCGAGACCCAGTACTTC.

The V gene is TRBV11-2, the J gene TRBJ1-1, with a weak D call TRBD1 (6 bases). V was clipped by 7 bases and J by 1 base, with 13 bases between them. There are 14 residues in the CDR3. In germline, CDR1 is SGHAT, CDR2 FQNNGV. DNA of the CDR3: TGTGCCAGCACCTGGGGACACTCGAACACTGAAGCTTTCTTT. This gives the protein CASTWGHSNTEAFF.